This T cell receptor beta chain was found in a study of T cell responses to AZD1222 COVID-19 vaccine. Assay used: immunoSEQ multiplex PCR; TCRdb lists only in-frame clones, some missing. The profile covers more than 100,000 clones, with about 93% appearing a single time and 4% to 6% taken by the ten largest. CDR1 is SGHNT, CDR2 YYREEE, per germline (reference sequence). The CDR3 consists of 11 residues. The V end lost 9 bases, the J end lost 2 bases, and 8 bases lay between the germline ends. Material: peripheral blood, obtained 28 days after the second AZD1222 dose. The V call is TRBV5-4, the J call TRBJ1-2; tentative D call: TRBD1 (5 bases). The receptor was isolated from an adult who received the AZD1222 COVID-19 vaccine. The CDR3: CATGDNYGYTF. The CDR3 DNA is TGTGCCACGGGGGACAACTATGGCTACACCTTC.